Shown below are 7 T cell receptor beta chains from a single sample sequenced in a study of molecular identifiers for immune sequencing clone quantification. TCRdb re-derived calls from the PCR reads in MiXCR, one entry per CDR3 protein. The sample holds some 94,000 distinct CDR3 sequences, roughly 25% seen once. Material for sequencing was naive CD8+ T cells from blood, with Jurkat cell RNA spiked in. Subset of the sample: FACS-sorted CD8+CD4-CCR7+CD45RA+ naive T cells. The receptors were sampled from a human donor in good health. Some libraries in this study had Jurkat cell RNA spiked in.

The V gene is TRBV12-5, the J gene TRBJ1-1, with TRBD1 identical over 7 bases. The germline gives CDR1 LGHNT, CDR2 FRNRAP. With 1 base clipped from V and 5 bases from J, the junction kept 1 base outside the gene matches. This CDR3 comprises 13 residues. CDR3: CASGLATGTEAFF. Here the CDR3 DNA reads TGTGCTAGTGGTTTGGCGACAGGGACTGAAGCTTTCTTT.

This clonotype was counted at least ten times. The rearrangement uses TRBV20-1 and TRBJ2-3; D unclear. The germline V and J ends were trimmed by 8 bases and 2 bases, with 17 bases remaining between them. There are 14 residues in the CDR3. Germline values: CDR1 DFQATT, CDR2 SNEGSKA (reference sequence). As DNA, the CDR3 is TGCAGTCCCTCCCTGGGTGTCCTCACAGATACGCAGTATTTT. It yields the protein CSPSLGVLTDTQYF.

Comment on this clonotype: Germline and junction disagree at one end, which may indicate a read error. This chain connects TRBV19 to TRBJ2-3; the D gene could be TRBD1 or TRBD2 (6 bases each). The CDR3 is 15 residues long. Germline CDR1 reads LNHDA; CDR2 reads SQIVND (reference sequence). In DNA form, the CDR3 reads TGTACCAGTAGTCTCCTAGGGGGACTCACAGATACGCAGTATTTT. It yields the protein CTSSLLGGLTDTQYF.

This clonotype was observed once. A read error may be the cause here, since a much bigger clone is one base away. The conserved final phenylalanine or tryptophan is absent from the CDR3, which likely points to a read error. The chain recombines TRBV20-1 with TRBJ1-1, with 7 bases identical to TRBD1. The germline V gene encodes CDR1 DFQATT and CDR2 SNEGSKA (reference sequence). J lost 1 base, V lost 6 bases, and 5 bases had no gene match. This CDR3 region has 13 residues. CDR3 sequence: CSADTGANTEAFI. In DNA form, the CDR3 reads TGCAGTGCGGATACAGGGGCGAACACTGAAGCTTTCATT.

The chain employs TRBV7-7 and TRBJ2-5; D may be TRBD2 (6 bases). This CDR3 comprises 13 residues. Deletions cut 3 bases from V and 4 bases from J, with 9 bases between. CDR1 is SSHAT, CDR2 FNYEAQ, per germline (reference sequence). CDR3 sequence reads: CASSLGSGETQYF. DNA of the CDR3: TGTGCCAGCAGCTTGGGTAGCGGAGAGACCCAGTACTTC.

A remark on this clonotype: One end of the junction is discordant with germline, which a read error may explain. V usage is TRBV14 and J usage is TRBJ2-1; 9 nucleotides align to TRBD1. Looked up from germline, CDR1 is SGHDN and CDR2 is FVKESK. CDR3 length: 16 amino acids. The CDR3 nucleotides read TGTGCCAGCAGCGAAGAACACGGACAGGGGTACAATGAGCAGTTCTTC. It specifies CASSEEHGQGYNEQFF. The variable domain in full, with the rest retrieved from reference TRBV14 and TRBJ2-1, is EAGVTQFPSHSVIEKGQTVTLRCDPISGHDNLYWYRRVMGKEIKFLLHFVKESKQDESGMPNNRFLAERTGGTYSTLKVQPAELEDSGVYFCASSEEHGQGYNEQFFGPGTRLTVL.

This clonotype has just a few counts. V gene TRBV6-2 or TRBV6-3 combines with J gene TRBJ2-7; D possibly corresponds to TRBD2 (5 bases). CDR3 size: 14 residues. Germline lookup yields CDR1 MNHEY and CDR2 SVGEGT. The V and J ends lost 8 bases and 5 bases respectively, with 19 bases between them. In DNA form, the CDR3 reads TGTGCCAGCCTACACTCGCAAGGGAGAGACGAGCAGTACTTC. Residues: CASLHSQGRDEQYF.